A selection of T cell receptor beta chains follows, all from one sample in a study of CDR3 diversity in severe acne. TCRdb called the PCR reads again in MiXCR, with one record for every CDR3 protein. The data contain fewer than 100,000 distinct CDR3 sequences, approximately 51% of them singletons. The sample taken for sequencing was blood. These receptors were taken from a male donor in good health, without acne. Each CDR3 is given with its conserved first and last residue. The order of the fields is V gene, J gene, D gene, clone size, CDR3 DNA, CDR3 protein. The D gene is left open where the match is weak. The size entry is marked missing in some rows and otherwise reads once, few, many or a size class.

TRBV6-1	TRBJ1-1	.	many	TGTGCCAGCAGTGAAGGCCAGTACTCGAACACTGAAGCTTTCTTT	CASSEGQYSNTEAFF
TRBV27	TRBJ2-7	TRBD2	.	TGTGCCAGCGGAGTAGCGGGGGGGCCAGGCGAGCAGTACTTC	CASGVAGGPGEQYF
TRBV9	TRBJ2-7	.	.	TGTGCCAGCAGCGTAGAGCCAGGGCAGTCCTACGAGCAGTACTTC	CASSVEPGQSYEQYF
TRBV18	TRBJ2-3	.	.	TGTGCCAGCTCACCACCGCGGACAGCGGCAGATACGCAGTATTTT	CASSPPRTAADTQYF
TRBV2	TRBJ1-6	.	medium-sized	TGTGCCAGCTCCGCCCTTCCATATAATTCACCCCTCCACTTT	CASSALPYNSPLHF
TRBV28	TRBJ2-1	TRBD2	few	TGTGCCAGCAGTTTGGGGACTAGCGCATACAATGAGCAGTTCTTC	CASSLGTSAYNEQFF
TRBV7-2	TRBJ1-2	.	.	TGTGCCAGCAGTCCCTCGGACATTCATGGCTACACCTTC	CASSPSDIHGYTF
TRBV27	TRBJ2-6	.	.	TGTGCCAGCAGTTTACAGGGGCTCTCCTCTGGGGCCAACGTCCTGACTTTC	CASSLQGLSSGANVLTF
TRBV7-9	TRBJ1-1	.	.	TGTGCCAGCAGGGGCCGCGGGACTGAAGCTTTCTTT	CASRGRGTEAFF
TRBV20-1	TRBJ2-4	.	.	TGCAGTGCTAGTGGTCAGGGGCTTCTAGCCAAAAACATTCAGTACTGG	CSASGQGLLAKNIQYW
TRBV5-1	TRBJ2-7	.	few	TGCGCCAGCAGCAGCAGGGGGGGAACCTACGAGCAGTACTTC	CASSSRGGTYEQYF
TRBV9	TRBJ2-7	.	.	TGTGCCAGCACCCCCTACGAGCAGTACTTC	CASTPYEQYF
TRBV4-1	TRBJ1-2	.	many	TGCGCCAGCAGCCGCCCCGCAATTAACTATGGCTACACCTTC	CASSRPAINYGYTF
TRBV19	TRBJ1-2	TRBD1	.	TGTGCCAGTAGTACGGGACAGGGGGCGTCGGATGGCTACACCTTC	CASSTGQGASDGYTF
TRBV2	TRBJ2-7	.	.	TGCGCCAGCAGTAGTGGATCGTCGGGATCCTACGAGCAGTACTTC	CASSSGSSGSYEQYF
TRBV11-2	TRBJ1-5	.	.	TGTGCCAGCAGCTTAGGGTTCAGGCAGCCCCAGCATTTT	CASSLGFRQPQHF
TRBV14	TRBJ1-2	.	.	TGTGCCAGCAGCCAAGACCGGGTGAATGGCTACACCTTC	CASSQDRVNGYTF
TRBV20-1	TRBJ2-7	.	few	TGCAGTGCTGCGGTGCCCACGGGTGGCAACGAGCAGTACTTC	CSAAVPTGGNEQYF
TRBV6-1	TRBJ2-7	TRBD1	many	TGTGCCAGCAGTGTCCGGGACAGGGCCTACGAGCAGTACTTC	CASSVRDRAYEQYF
TRBV5-1	TRBJ2-5	.	.	TGCGCCAGCGGCTTGGCCGAAAAACAACTTGGGAGTTACTTC	CASGLAEKQLGSYF
TRBV7-3	TRBJ1-2	TRBD1	few	TGTGCCAGCAGCCCAGGGACAGGGGATTATGGCTACACCTTC	CASSPGTGDYGYTF
TRBV20-1	TRBJ1-4	TRBD1	.	TGCAGTGCTAGCAGCGATGGACAGGGAACTAATGAAAAACTGTTTTTT	CSASSDGQGTNEKLFF
TRBV11-3	TRBJ2-5	.	.	TGTGCCAGCAGCTTAGGTTCGTTCGAGACCCAGTACTTC	CASSLGSFETQYF
TRBV20-1	TRBJ2-6	.	medium-sized	TGCAGTGCTAGCCCAACTGGGGCCAACGTCCTGACTTTC	CSASPTGANVLTF
TRBV7-2	TRBJ2-7	TRBD1	.	TGTGCCAGCAGCCCATCGGGGCAGGGGGTCTACGAGCAGTACTTC	CASSPSGQGVYEQYF
TRBV20-1	TRBJ2-7	.	.	TGCAGTGCTATTGGTAGGTCAGGGGACACCTACGAGCAGTACTTC	CSAIGRSGDTYEQYF
TRBV6-6	TRBJ1-1	.	many	TGTGCCACCTCGGAGGGTCCCGTTGAAGCTTTCTTT	CATSEGPVEAFF
TRBV2	TRBJ1-2	.	.	TGTGCCAGCAGTGAAAGTGGTGTCTACCGTTATGGCTACACCTTC	CASSESGVYRYGYTF
TRBV24-1	TRBJ2-5	.	few	TGTGCCACCAGTGATTTACAGCAAGAGACCCAGTACTTC	CATSDLQQETQYF
TRBV7-2	TRBJ1-5	.	many	TGTGCCAGCAGCCGGGGGGGGTCTCAGCCCCAGCATTTT	CASSRGGSQPQHF
TRBV30	TRBJ2-1	.	many	TGTGCCTGGAGTGTTGGAGGGTCGGGTGAGCAGTTCTTC	CAWSVGGSGEQFF
TRBV20-1	TRBJ2-5	TRBD1	.	TGCAGTGCTAGGCCGCGGGACAGGGGGGAGACCCAGTACTTC	CSARPRDRGETQYF
TRBV29-1	TRBJ1-1	TRBD1	.	TGCAGCGCTCGACAGGGCCTGAACACTGAAGCTTTCTTT	CSARQGLNTEAFF
TRBV28	TRBJ1-5	.	many	TGTGCCAGCAGTTTAGAGGAGATTGGACAGCCCCAGCATTTT	CASSLEEIGQPQHF
TRBV10-2	TRBJ2-7	.	many	TGCGCCAGCAGTAAAAGGGCAGAATACGAGCAGTACTTC	CASSKRAEYEQYF
TRBV19	TRBJ2-1	.	many	TGTGCCAGTAGTGAGGGACGGAGCTCCTACAATGAGCAGTTCTTC	CASSEGRSSYNEQFF